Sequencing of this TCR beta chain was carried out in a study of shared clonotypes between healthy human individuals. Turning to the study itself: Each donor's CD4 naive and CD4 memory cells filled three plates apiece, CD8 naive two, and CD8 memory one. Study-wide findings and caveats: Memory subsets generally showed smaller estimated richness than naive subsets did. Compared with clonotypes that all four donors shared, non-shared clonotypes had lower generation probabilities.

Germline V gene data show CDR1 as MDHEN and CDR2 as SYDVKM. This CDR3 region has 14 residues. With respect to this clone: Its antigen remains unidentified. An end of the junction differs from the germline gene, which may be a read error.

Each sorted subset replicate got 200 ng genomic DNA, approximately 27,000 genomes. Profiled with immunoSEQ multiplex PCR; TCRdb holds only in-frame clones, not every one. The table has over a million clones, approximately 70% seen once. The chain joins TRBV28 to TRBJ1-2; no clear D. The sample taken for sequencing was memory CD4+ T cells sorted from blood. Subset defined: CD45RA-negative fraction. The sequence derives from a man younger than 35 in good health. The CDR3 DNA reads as TGTGCCAGCAGTTCTCCGGGGAGGGCCTATGACTACACCTTC. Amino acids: CASSSPGRAYDYTF.